This T cell receptor (beta chain) was recovered during a study of shared clonotypes between healthy human individuals. Study-level results: When naive CD4 clonotypes were compared across a few donors, about 4.8% were shared. Memory subsets generally showed smaller estimated richness than naive subsets did. Few donors restricted represented genetic and exposure-history diversity.

Method: immunoSEQ multiplex PCR; TCRdb's copy keeps in-frame clones and lacks some. Found here are under 1,100,000 clones, about four fifths of them singletons; the top ten hold more than 0.55%. The germline V and J ends were trimmed by 6 bases and 4 bases, with 12 bases remaining between them. CDR3 length: 13 residues. CDR1 MNHNS and CDR2 SASEGT come from the germline V gene. About this clone: Antigen specificity is unknown.

The TCR originated in a man between 18 and 29 years old in good health. Some clones in this sample may be carry-over from other donors' samples. Source material: memory CD4+ T cells from PBMCs. Stated subset: CD45RA-negative fraction. The chain combines TRBV6-1 with TRBJ1-2; no definite D call. The chain's CDR3 is CASRSSPLYGYTF. The CDR3 DNA follows: TGTGCCAGCAGGAGTTCACCCCTCTATGGCTACACCTTC.